These 5 T cell receptor beta chains originate from one sample sequenced in a study of early T cells in non-severe SARS-CoV-2 infection. MiXCR, run by TCRdb on the 5' RACE reads, gives a single entry per CDR3 protein. The table shows 100,000 to 140,000 distinct CDR3 sequences, with over 8.5% occurring only once. The sample comprised whole blood. These receptors came from an adult who was a healthcare worker with PCR-confirmed SARS-CoV-2 infection or an uninfected control (not recorded which).

There are many counts of this clonotype. The V gene is TRBV2, the J gene TRBJ1-5, with unresolved D. The CDR3 runs 14 residues. CDR1 SNHLY and CDR2 FYNNEI come from the germline V gene. The V end was cut by 6 bases, the J end by 0 bases, with 9 bases between. The CDR3 nucleotides are TGTGCCAGCAGAAGAAGTTATAGCAATCAGCCCCAGCATTTT. Translated, it gives CASRRSYSNQPQHF.

On this clonotype itself: A read error is possible here, since a much larger clone lies one base away. The V call is TRBV28, the J call TRBJ1-2, with D possibly being TRBD1 (5 bases). Germline CDR1 reads MDHEN; CDR2 reads SYDVKM. This CDR3 contains 13 residues. The CDR3 sequence is CASTARDGYGHTF. The CDR3 DNA follows: TGTGCCAGCACGGCCAGGGATGGCTATGGCCACACCTTC.

The table lists this clonotype with many counts. The rearrangement links TRBV9 to TRBJ2-5, with 8 positions matching TRBD2. V gave up 2 bases and J gave up 4 bases; unmatched junction bases: 10. Germline loops: CDR1 SGDLS, CDR2 YYNGEE. The CDR3 spans 16 residues. CDR3 in amino acids: CASSVVPEGTRETQYF. The CDR3 nucleotides are TGTGCCAGCAGCGTCGTCCCGGAAGGGACTAGAGAGACCCAGTACTTC.

This clonotype was detected ten times or more. The chain uses TRBV6-5 and TRBJ2-7, with D possibly matching TRBD2 (5 bases). With 0 bases removed from V and 5 bases from J, the gap between germline ends came to 8 bases. Germline V gene sequence: CDR1 MNHEY, CDR2 SVGAGI. This CDR3 has 13 residues. The CDR3 loop reads CASSYSTGDEQYF. Here the CDR3 DNA reads TGTGCCAGCAGTTACTCGACCGGGGACGAGCAGTACTTC.

This clonotype showed up just a few times. The chain uses TRBV10-3 and TRBJ2-7; D not resolved. The CDR3 has 13 amino acids. The germline gives CDR1 ENHRY, CDR2 SYGVKD. V dropped 3 bases and J dropped 4 bases, with 10 bases sitting between them. DNA for the CDR3: TGTGCCATCAGTGATCCGGCCGGGTACGAGCAGTACTTC. Translation gives CAISDPAGYEQYF.